A selection of T cell receptor beta chains follows, all from one sample in a study of shared clonotypes between healthy human individuals. Clones were read by immunoSEQ multiplex PCR, and TCRdb kept only the in-frame ones, dropping some. The profile shows roughly 2 million clones, almost 96% of them singletons. Specimen: naive CD4+ T cells sorted from blood. Receptor source: a man between 18 and 29 years old in good health. Each CDR3 is given with its conserved first and last residue. The D gene is left open where the match is weak. Not every row has a clone size; where given, it reads once, few, many or a size class.

v_gene	len	d_gene	j_gene	abundance	CDR3nt	CDR3aa
TRBV11-3	16	-	TRBJ2-5	-	TGTGCCAGCAGCTTAGGGCTCAATGGAGGGGAGGAGACCCAGTACTTC	CASSLGLNGGEETQYF
TRBV27	15	-	TRBJ2-3	-	TGTGCCAGCAACTCTCGCACCCCGGCGACAGATACGCAGTATTTT	CASNSRTPATDTQYF
TRBV10-3	15	-	TRBJ1-1	-	TGTGCCATCAGCCCCCGTGAGGGCCTGAACACTGAAGCTTTCTTT	CAISPREGLNTEAFF
TRBV9	15	-	TRBJ2-1	-	TGTGCCAGCAGCGTAGACGGGGCATACTACAATGAGCAGTTCTTC	CASSVDGAYYNEQFF
TRBV21-1	19	-	TRBJ2-3	-	TGTGCCAGCAGACCCAGGGCGGTGTTCGAGCGGGGGGTCACAGATACGCAGTATTTT	CASRPRAVFERGVTDTQYF
TRBV4-1	16	-	TRBJ2-5	-	TGCGCCAGCAGCCAAGAAGGAGGGGGCAACCAAGAGACCCAGTACTTC	CASSQEGGGNQETQYF
TRBV6-6	14	-	TRBJ1-1	-	TGTGCCAGCAACTATGGGATCGGGAACACTGAAGCTTTCTTT	CASNYGIGNTEAFF
TRBV5-1	16	TRBD2	TRBJ2-5	once	TGCGCCAGCAGCTTGGGATCAGTGAGCGGGAGGGTGACCCAGTACTTC	CASSLGSVSGRVTQYF
TRBV28	12	-	TRBJ2-7	-	TGTGCCAGCAGTTCCGGGGGCCACGAGCAGTACTTC	CASSSGGHEQYF
TRBV6-6	14	TRBD2	TRBJ2-3	-	TGTGCCAGCAGTGCGGGAGGCAAAACAGATACGCAGTATTTT	CASSAGGKTDTQYF
TRBV7-9	16	-	TRBJ1-1	-	TGTGCCAGCAACTTTCACCAGGGTGGGTTAACGGCTGAAGCTTTCTTT	CASNFHQGGLTAEAFF
TRBV30	12	-	TRBJ2-7	-	TGTGCCAGCCAGGGGCCCGCCTACGAGCAGTACTTC	CASQGPAYEQYF
TRBV28	12	-	TRBJ2-7	-	TGTGCCAGCAGTCCCCCAACTGGGGCTCAGTACTTC	CASSPPTGAQYF
TRBV9	17	-	TRBJ2-3	-	TGTGCCAGCAGCGTCTCTGGGGGAGATGGTGTAACAGATACGCAGTATTTT	CASSVSGGDGVTDTQYF
TRBV28	12	-	TRBJ1-5	-	TGTGGCAGTGCCCTTAGCAATCAGCCCCAGCATTTT	CGSALSNQPQHF
TRBV18	16	-	TRBJ1-5	-	TGTGCCAGCTCACTCTTACCAATGGGCGTTTATCAGCCCCAGCATTTT	CASSLLPMGVYQPQHF
TRBV10-3	14	-	TRBJ1-5	-	TGTGCCATCAGTGACAGGACGAGCAATCAGCCCCAGCATTTT	CAISDRTSNQPQHF
TRBV27	15	TRBD2	TRBJ2-7	-	TGTGCCAGCAGACATAGCGGGGGGGCCTTATACGAGCAGTACTTC	CASRHSGGALYEQYF
TRBV5-6	15	-	TRBJ1-5	-	TGTGCCAGCAGCTTGGGGGGGCGCGTGAATCAGCCCCAGCATTTT	CASSLGGRVNQPQHF
TRBV6-1	13	-	TRBJ2-3	-	TGTGCCAGCAGTCTGACTAACACAGATACGCAGTATTTT	CASSLTNTDTQYF
TRBV10-3	13	-	TRBJ1-2	-	TGTGCCATCAGTGAGTCCTTAAGGGGTGGCTACACCTTC	CAISESLRGGYTF
TRBV30	14	-	TRBJ1-5	-	TGTGCCTGGAGCTCAGTAGGGTGGGGTCAGCCCCAGCATTTT	CAWSSVGWGQPQHF
TRBV6-1	14	-	TRBJ2-5	-	TGTGCCAGCAGCTTACGGGACGGCCAAGAGACCCAGTACTTC	CASSLRDGQETQYF
TRBV7-2	13	TRBD2	TRBJ2-7	once	TGTGCCAGCAGCACGGGACTAGCTCGGCCGCAGTACTTC	CASSTGLARPQYF
TRBV27	15	TRBD1	TRBJ1-1	-	TGTGCCAGCAGTTTATGGGACAGGGGGCACACTGAAGCTTTCTTT	CASSLWDRGHTEAFF
TRBV30	12	-	TRBJ2-5	-	TGTGCCTGGGCCTTGGGGGCACTCGGCCAGTACTTC	CAWALGALGQYF
TRBV15	14	-	TRBJ1-3	-	TGTGCCACCAGCTCCGGAGGGGCTGGAAACACCATATATTTT	CATSSGGAGNTIYF
TRBV2	16	-	TRBJ2-3	once	TGTGCCAGCAACAGACAGGGACTGTCTAGCACAGATACGCAGTATTTT	CASNRQGLSSTDTQYF
TRBV30	17	-	TRBJ2-5	-	TGTGCCTGGAGTGTAAGTACGCCGGGTCGACCGGGAGAGACCCAGTACTTC	CAWSVSTPGRPGETQYF
TRBV4-3	15	-	TRBJ2-7	-	TGCGCCAGCAGCCAAGACTATCCGGGATTTTACGAGCAGTACTTC	CASSQDYPGFYEQYF
TRBV4-2	17	TRBD2	TRBJ2-3	-	TGTGCCAGCAGCCTGGAGACTAGCGGGATCAGCACAGATACGCAGTATTTT	CASSLETSGISTDTQYF
TRBV28	16	-	TRBJ1-6	-	TGTGCCAGCAGTTCCCCCCGTGGAGGGATGGATTCACCCCTCCACTTT	CASSSPRGGMDSPLHF
TRBV11-1	14	-	TRBJ2-3	-	TGTGCCAGCAGCTCGGTCCGTGGAACAGATACGCAGTATTTT	CASSSVRGTDTQYF
TRBV5-1	15	-	TRBJ2-7	-	TGCGCCAGCAGCTTGGGTGGTGGGCCCACCTACGAGCAGTACTTC	CASSLGGGPTYEQYF
TRBV19	13	-	TRBJ2-1	once	TGTGCCAGTAGGCGGAACTCCTACAATGAGCAGTTCTTC	CASRRNSYNEQFF
TRBV5-1	13	-	TRBJ2-3	-	TGCGCCAGCAGGTTACCCGGGGCAGATACGCAGTATTTT	CASRLPGADTQYF
TRBV6-5	15	-	TRBJ2-7	few	TGTGCCAGCAGTTACTCGAAAAGGAGCTCCTACGAGCAGTACTTC	CASSYSKRSSYEQYF
TRBV5-1	11	-	TRBJ2-1	-	TGCGCCAGCACCTGGCGGGGGCGACTGTTCTTC	CASTWRGRLFF
TRBV6-5	14	-	TRBJ2-7	-	TGTGCCAGCAGTTACAGATACTCCAGATACGAGCAGTACTTC	CASSYRYSRYEQYF
TRBV7-2	13	-	TRBJ2-4	-	TGTGCCAGCAGCCCCGCTGGGACCATCCGGAAGTACTTC	CASSPAGTIRKYF
TRBV5-1	13	-	TRBJ1-1	-	TGCGCCAGCAGCGTCTGGGGGCCAGGAGAAGCTTTCTTT	CASSVWGPGEAFF
TRBV5-1	12	-	TRBJ1-1	-	TGCGCCAGCAGACAGGGGAACACTGAAGCTTTCTTT	CASRQGNTEAFF
TRBV5-1	15	TRBD2	TRBJ2-7	-	TGCGCCAGCAGCGAGAGATGGGAGGGCCCTTACGAGCAGTACTTC	CASSERWEGPYEQYF
TRBV7-2	13	-	TRBJ1-6	-	TGTGCCAGCATGGACGGGAATAATTCACCCCTCCACTTT	CASMDGNNSPLHF
TRBV5-1	14	-	TRBJ2-2	once	TGCGCCAGCCTAGGGTCTTCGAACACCGGGGAGCTGTTTTTT	CASLGSSNTGELFF
TRBV5-4	15	-	TRBJ1-1	once	TGTGCCAGCAGCGCGAACCCGGGGTCAAACACTGAAGCTTTCTTT	CASSANPGSNTEAFF
TRBV6-5	16	-	TRBJ2-2	once	TGTGCCAGCAGTTACGGCGTCTCCCGGGGCACCGGGGAGCTGTTTTTT	CASSYGVSRGTGELFF
TRBV27	14	-	TRBJ1-2	-	TGTGCCACCTCCCCTCAACTTTCTAACTATGGCTACACCTTC	CATSPQLSNYGYTF
TRBV6-4	16	TRBD2	TRBJ2-3	-	TGTGCCAGCAGCCGGACTAGCGGGGGTGGCACAGATACGCAGTATTTT	CASSRTSGGGTDTQYF
TRBV27	15	TRBD1	TRBJ1-5	-	TGTGCCAGCAGTTTGGGGACAGCCTTAAATCAGCCCCAGCATTTT	CASSLGTALNQPQHF
TRBV5-4	12	-	TRBJ1-6	-	TGTGCCAGCAGCTTGGATCTGAGTACCCTCCACTTT	CASSLDLSTLHF